This TCR beta chain originates from a study of T cells in Graves' hyperthyroidism and ophthalmopathy. The sample holds a few counts of this clonotype. The antigen remains undetermined. Diagnoses were made from clinical symptoms, serum measures (thyroxine and TRAb), thyroid ultrasound and orbital computed tomography. The CDR3 length is 13 residues. In germline, CDR1 is LNHDA, CDR2 SQIVND (reference sequence). V was clipped by 9 bases and J by 4 bases, with 12 bases between them. Notes on the study in general: Most expanded thyroid clonotypes above 0.001 recurred in blood. Progression to ophthalmopathy was predicted a median of roughly seven months early.

TCR beta CDR3 regions were amplified from RNA transcripts. Researchers ran a first-round RT-PCR on the TCR CDR3 using the HTBI primer set. MiXCR was run by TCRdb on the multiplex PCR reads, yielding one entry per CDR3 protein. The sample carries around 450,000 distinct CDR3 sequences, 15% to 18% recorded once. The chain employs TRBV19 and TRBJ2-2, with D possibly called TRBD1 or TRBD2 (5 bases each). The sequenced sample was blood. This receptor was identified in a woman aged 18-35 years with Graves' hyperthyroidism. CDR3 nucleotides: TGTGCCAGCGGGACCCATATCACCGGGGAGCTGTTTTTT. Residues: CASGTHITGELFF.